The source of this T cell receptor (beta chain) is a study of OX40 agonist ivuxolimab in advanced cancers. In regard to this clone: The antigen is unknown.

Whole-study findings and limits: Expanded peripheral T-cell antigen specificity went undetermined. Average numbers of expanded clones were greater in CD8+ T cells than in CD4+.

V lost 2 bases to trimming and J lost 5 bases, with 12 bases between them. CDR1 is MDHEN and CDR2 is SYDVKM in the germline V gene. There are 15 residues in the CDR3. Repertoires were generated with immunoSEQ multiplex PCR, while TCRdb's copy carries only in-frame clones and drops some. The data show 55,000 to 70,000 clones, about nine tenths seen once. The sample consisted of CD4+ or CD8+ T cells sorted from blood, taken in a trial of the OX40 agonist ivuxolimab. The clonotype originates from an adult with an advanced solid tumor such as melanoma, head and neck, liver or kidney cancer. The chain uses TRBV28 and TRBJ2-2; D might be TRBD1 (5 bases). The CDR3 loop reads CASSLPGSRTGELFF. The CDR3 nucleotides read TGTGCCAGCAGTTTACCAGGGTCGAGGACCGGGGAGCTGTTTTTT.